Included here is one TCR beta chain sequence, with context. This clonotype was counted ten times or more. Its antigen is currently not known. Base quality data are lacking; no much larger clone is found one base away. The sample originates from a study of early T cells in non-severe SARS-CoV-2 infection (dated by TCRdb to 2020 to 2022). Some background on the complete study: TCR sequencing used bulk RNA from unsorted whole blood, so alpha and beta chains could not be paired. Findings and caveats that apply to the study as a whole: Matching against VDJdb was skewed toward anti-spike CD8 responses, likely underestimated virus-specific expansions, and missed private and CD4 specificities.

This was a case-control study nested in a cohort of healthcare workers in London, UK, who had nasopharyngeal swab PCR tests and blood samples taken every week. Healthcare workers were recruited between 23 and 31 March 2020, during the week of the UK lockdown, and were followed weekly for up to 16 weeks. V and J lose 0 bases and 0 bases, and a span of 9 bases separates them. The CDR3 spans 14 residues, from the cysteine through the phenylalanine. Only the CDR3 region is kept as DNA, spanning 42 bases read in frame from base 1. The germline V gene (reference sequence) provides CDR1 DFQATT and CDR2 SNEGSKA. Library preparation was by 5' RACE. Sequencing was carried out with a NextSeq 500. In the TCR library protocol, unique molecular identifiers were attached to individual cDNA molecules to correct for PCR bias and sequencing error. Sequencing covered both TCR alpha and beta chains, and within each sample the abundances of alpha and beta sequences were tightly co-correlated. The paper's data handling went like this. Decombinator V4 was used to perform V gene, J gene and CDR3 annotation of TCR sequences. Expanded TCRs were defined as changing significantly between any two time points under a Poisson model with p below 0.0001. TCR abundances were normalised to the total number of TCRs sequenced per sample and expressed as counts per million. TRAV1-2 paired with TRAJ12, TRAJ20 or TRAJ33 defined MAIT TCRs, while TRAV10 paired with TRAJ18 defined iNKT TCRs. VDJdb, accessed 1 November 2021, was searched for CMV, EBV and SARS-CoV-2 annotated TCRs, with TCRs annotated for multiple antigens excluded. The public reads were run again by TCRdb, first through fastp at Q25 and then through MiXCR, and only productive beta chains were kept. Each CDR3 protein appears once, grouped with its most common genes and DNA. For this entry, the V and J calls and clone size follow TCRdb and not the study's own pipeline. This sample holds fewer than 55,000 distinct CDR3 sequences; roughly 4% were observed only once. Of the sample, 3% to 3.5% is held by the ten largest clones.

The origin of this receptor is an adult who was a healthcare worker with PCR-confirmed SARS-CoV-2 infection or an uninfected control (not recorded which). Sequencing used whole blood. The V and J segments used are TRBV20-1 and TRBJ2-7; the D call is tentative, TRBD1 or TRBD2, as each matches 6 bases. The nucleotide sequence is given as TGCAGTGCTAGAGATGGGGGGCACTCCTACGAGCAGTACTTC. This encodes CSARDGGHSYEQYF.